One and the same sample provided the 25 T cell receptor beta chains below, sequenced in a study of shared clonotypes between healthy human individuals. The table came from immunoSEQ multiplex PCR; TCRdb's copy has only in-frame clones and leaves some out. The data hold roughly 500,000 clones, with approximately 78% observed a single time. Sequenced sample: PBMCs. All receptors derive from a woman aged 40-49 years in good health. Some clones in this sample may be carry-over from other donors' samples.

In its sample, this clone was seen once. The chain recombines TRBV5-1 with TRBJ2-2; the match to TRBD2 covers 9 bases. Unmatched junction bases numbered 2, after V lost 0 bases and J lost 2 bases. There are 16 residues in the CDR3. The V gene's germline CDR1 is SGHRS and CDR2 YFSETQ. DNA of the CDR3: TGCGCCAGCAGCTTGGGACTAGCGGCAAACACCGGGGAGCTGTTTTTT. As protein: CASSLGLAANTGELFF.

The rearrangement joins TRBV7-2 to TRBJ1-5; tentatively, D is TRBD1 (6 bases). Germline CDR1 SGHTA, CDR2 FQGNSA. The CDR3 length is 16 residues. Trimming cost V 2 bases and J 0 bases, with 11 bases left between them. Here the CDR3 reads CASSLPGQFSNQPQHF. CDR3 coding DNA: TGTGCCAGCAGCTTACCCGGACAGTTTAGCAATCAGCCCCAGCATTTT.

This chain joins TRBV6-1 and TRBJ1-5, with TRBD1 as a possible D gene (6 bases). Germline CDR1 is MNHNS and CDR2 is SASEGT. This CDR3 has 15 residues. With 6 bases removed from V and 10 bases from J, the gap between germline ends came to 22 bases. Written as DNA, the CDR3 is TGTGCCAGCAGCCCGAACTGGGGGCCAGAGTCACCCCAGCATTTT. As protein: CASSPNWGPESPQHF.

This clone is medium-sized by share. The same CDR3 can be traced to other DNA sequences in this sample. V gene TRBV7-2 combines with J gene TRBJ1-2; 7 bases fit TRBD1. In germline, CDR1 is SGHTA, CDR2 FQGNSA. Trimming at V came to 7 bases and at J to 7 bases, leaving 9 bases not matched to a gene. The length of the CDR3 is 13 residues. CDR3: CASNRQGEGGYTF. CDR3 in DNA: TGTGCCAGCAACCGACAGGGAGAGGGTGGCTACACCTTC.

The chain joins TRBV2 to TRBJ2-1; D is undetermined. The germline gives CDR1 SNHLY, CDR2 FYNNEI. This CDR3 region has 15 residues. V gave up 5 bases and J gave up 0 bases, with 11 bases separating them. The CDR3 sequence: CASSLWADSYNEQFF. DNA for the CDR3: TGTGCCAGCAGTCTTTGGGCTGACTCCTACAATGAGCAGTTCTTC.

The chain recombines TRBV5-1 with TRBJ2-2; no reliable D call. Germline V gene lookup returns CDR1 SGHRS and CDR2 YFSETQ. The CDR3 is 14 amino acids. The V end was cut by 2 bases, the J end by 1 base, with 6 bases between. The CDR3 loop reads CASSFHENTGELFF. CDR3 DNA sequence: TGCGCCAGCAGCTTCCACGAGAACACCGGGGAGCTGTTTTTT.

The chain is built from TRBV15 and TRBJ1-2; D gene uncertain. With 1 base removed from V and 8 bases from J, the gap between germline ends came to 17 bases. The CDR3 length is 15 residues. Looked up from germline, CDR1 is LNHNV and CDR2 is YYDKDF (reference sequence). The CDR3 sequence: CATSRAGLAPGGYTF. The CDR3 coding sequence is TGTGCCACCAGCAGAGCTGGCCTGGCACCGGGGGGCTACACCTTC. The complete variable domain, with remaining parts taken from reference TRBV15 and TRBJ1-2, reads DAMVIQNPRYQVTQFGKPVTLSCSQTLNHNVMYWYQQKSSQAPKLLFHYYDKDFNNEADTPDNFQSRRPNTSFCFLDIRSPGLGDTAMYLCATSRAGLAPGGYTFGSGTRLTVV.

The chain joins TRBV9 to TRBJ2-7; 8 positions agree with TRBD1. Gene TRBJ2-5 matches the end of the DNA better, so the J call may be wrong. CDR3 size: 16 residues. Germline CDR1 SGDLS, CDR2 YYNGEE. CDR3 coding DNA: TGTGCCAGCAGCCCCGCACAGGGGGATGGTCAGGAGACCCAGTACTTC. This gives the protein CASSPAQGDGQETQYF.

On this clone: This sample also contains other DNA sequences that code for the same CDR3. The V gene is TRBV10-3, the J gene TRBJ2-7; 13 bases align to TRBD2. CDR1 is ENHRY and CDR2 is SYGVKD in the germline V gene. V shed 6 bases and J 4 bases; nucleotides not matched to a gene: 3. The length of the CDR3 is 14 residues. In DNA, the CDR3 is TGTGCCATCAGGGGGACTAGCGGGATATACGAGCAGTACTTC. Translating gives CAIRGTSGIYEQYF.

J is TRBJ2-5 and V is TRBV5-4; the match to TRBD2 covers 10 bases. The junction had 9 bases not matched to a gene; V was cut back by 4 bases and J by 0 bases. The CDR3 consists of 17 residues. Germline CDR1 is SGHNT and CDR2 is YYREEE (reference sequence). CDR3 coding DNA: TGTGCCAGCAGCCCCCCCCTTAGCGGGAGGAACCAAGAGACCCAGTACTTC. Its translation: CASSPPLSGRNQETQYF.

The genes are TRBV4-2 and TRBJ1-3; D is undetermined. V was trimmed by 1 base and J by 0 bases, leaving 16 bases between them. The CDR3 covers 18 residues. Per germline, CDR1 LGHNA and CDR2 YNFKEQ. The CDR3 is CASSQVGEAPTSGNTIYF. DNA of the CDR3: TGTGCCAGCAGCCAAGTCGGAGAGGCCCCTACCTCTGGAAACACCATATATTTT.

The chain links TRBV7-9 to TRBJ2-5; TRBD1 aligns across 9 bases. V was clipped by 5 bases and J by 0 bases; unmatched bases: 4. Germline CDR1 reads SEHNR; CDR2 reads FQNEAQ (reference sequence). This CDR3 is built from 15 residues. DNA of the CDR3: TGTGCCAGCAGCCCGACAGGGGGGTACCAAGAGACCCAGTACTTC. Translating gives CASSPTGGYQETQYF.

The genes are TRBV28 and TRBJ1-2, with D uncertain. From germline, CDR1 is MDHEN and CDR2 SYDVKM. The V gene lost 6 bases and the J gene lost 3 bases, with 11 bases spanning the gap. CDR3 length: 13 amino acids. The CDR3 nucleotides read TGTGCCAGCAGACTCCACAGATACTATGGCTACACCTTC. Its protein is CASRLHRYYGYTF.

The chain joins TRBV7-9 to TRBJ1-4, with 9 bases identical to TRBD1. V shed 5 bases, J shed 7 bases, and the junction held 14 bases outside the gene matches. The CDR3 is 17 amino acids. Germline values: CDR1 SEHNR, CDR2 FQNEAQ (reference sequence). CDR3 coding DNA: TGTGCCAGCAGCGCCACAAACTGGGACAGGGAGGCTGAAAAACTGTTTTTT. Translation gives CASSATNWDREAEKLFF.

V gene TRBV19 combines with J gene TRBJ2-7, with 8 positions matching TRBD1. Germline values: CDR1 LNHDA, CDR2 SQIVND (reference sequence). This CDR3 comprises 14 residues. With 3 bases clipped from V and 6 bases from J, the junction kept 7 bases outside the gene matches. The chain's CDR3 is CASSITGTGGEQYF. The CDR3, as DNA: TGTGCCAGTAGTATTACAGGGACAGGCGGCGAGCAGTACTTC. Supplemented by reference TRBV19 and TRBJ2-7, the full variable domain reads DGGITQSPKYLFRKEGQNVTLSCEQNLNHDAMYWYRQDPGQGLRLIYYSQIVNDFQKGDIAEGYSVSREKKESFPLTVTSAQKNPTAFYLCASSITGTGGEQYFGPGTRLTVT.

This chain connects TRBV6-5 to TRBJ1-2, with D perhaps matching TRBD1 (6 bases). The CDR3 consists of 16 residues. Trimming pared 2 bases from V and 5 bases from J, leaving 18 bases between. Per germline, CDR1 MNHEY and CDR2 SVGAGI. Here the CDR3 reads CASSYAMEGQGYGYTF. In nucleotides, the CDR3 is TGTGCCAGCAGTTACGCTATGGAAGGGCAGGGGTATGGCTACACCTTC.

The chain employs TRBV10-3 and TRBJ1-1; the D is unclear. This CDR3 is built from 11 residues. CDR1 is ENHRY, CDR2 SYGVKD, per germline. Trimming took off 3 bases at V and 3 bases at J, with 2 bases between the two ends. The chain's CDR3 is CAISDDTEAFF. CDR3 nucleotide sequence: TGTGCCATCAGTGATGACACTGAAGCTTTCTTT.

Note on this clone: A read error may account for a junction end that differs from germline. This chain's CDR3 is CASSGWTSGRAIQSLFF. The CDR3 region has the DNA TGTGCCAGCAGTGGATGGACTAGCGGGAGGGCCATACAGTCTTTGTTCTTC. The chain has TRBV25-1 and TRBJ2-7, with 15 bases aligning to TRBD2. The germline gives CDR1 MGHDK, CDR2 SYGVNS. The CDR3 contains 17 residues.

This clone has more than one count but fewer than ten. The chain links TRBV14 to TRBJ2-5; unclear D gene. V shed 3 bases and J shed 5 bases, with 13 bases lying between them. This CDR3 has 14 residues. Looked up from germline, CDR1 is SGHDN and CDR2 is FVKESK. As DNA, the CDR3 is TGTGCCAGCAGCCAGAGGTGGGAAAAGGAGACCCAGTACTTC. Translation: CASSQRWEKETQYF.

The genes are TRBV7-9 and TRBJ2-3, with 8 bases lining up with TRBD2. CDR3 length: 17 residues. CDR1 is SEHNR and CDR2 is FQNEAQ in the germline V gene (reference sequence). Germline trimming cut 3 bases from V and 0 bases from J; bases unmatched to any gene: 8. CDR3 DNA sequence: TGTGCCAGCAGCTTCAGTCTAGCGGGCGCCAGCACAGATACGCAGTATTTT. The encoded protein is CASSFSLAGASTDTQYF.

The J gene is TRBJ2-1, the V gene TRBV5-1; TRBD2 is a possible D gene (6 bases). Between the trimmed V and J ends, which lost 0 bases and 7 bases, there was a span of 14 bases. Germline assignment: CDR1 SGHRS and CDR2 YFSETQ. The CDR3 has 15 amino acids. The CDR3 nucleotides are TGCGCCAGCAGCTTGGAGGGAGCGGGTGGTAATGAGCAGTTCTTC. Translation gives CASSLEGAGGNEQFF.

This chain connects TRBV28 to TRBJ1-1; tentative D call: TRBD1 (6 bases). The CDR3 has 19 residues. The V gene's germline CDR1 is MDHEN and CDR2 SYDVKM. With 2 bases removed from V and 0 bases from J, the gap between germline ends came to 22 bases. The CDR3 loop is CASSLRYRWGLTMNTEAFF. The CDR3, as DNA: TGTGCCAGCAGTTTAAGGTACCGTTGGGGGCTGACGATGAACACTGAAGCTTTCTTT.

This clone was counted between two and nine times. The rearrangement links TRBV10-3 to TRBJ1-2; perhaps TRBD1 as D (5 bases). V was clipped by 2 bases and J by 8 bases, with 12 bases between them. Germline V gene data show CDR1 as ENHRY and CDR2 as SYGVKD. This CDR3 has 13 amino acids. DNA for the CDR3: TGTGCCATCAGTGAGGGCAGGGAGTCGGGCTACACCTTC. Amino acids: CAISEGRESGYTF.

This clone came up a few times. This chain joins TRBV7-3 and TRBJ2-1; D is possibly TRBD2 (6 bases). CDR3 length equals 12 residues. The V end was cut by 11 bases, the J end by 1 base, with 9 bases between. CDR1 is SGHTA, CDR2 FQGTGA, per germline. The DNA of the CDR3 is TGTGCCTCCGGGGGATCCTACAATGAGCAGTTCTTC. Its protein product is CASGGSYNEQFF.

V usage is TRBV6-5 and J usage is TRBJ1-1; TRBD1 agrees at 7 bases. This CDR3 region has 16 residues. V shed 2 bases, J shed 3 bases, and the junction held 9 bases outside the gene matches. CDR1 is MNHEY and CDR2 is SVGAGI in the germline V gene. The CDR3 reads CASSYGAGGAYTEAFF. CDR3 sequence (DNA): TGTGCCAGCAGTTACGGGGCAGGGGGAGCGTACACTGAAGCTTTCTTT.